Each of the 26 T cell receptor beta chains below was sequenced from the same sample in a study of cytomegalovirus exposure and HLA in healthy donors (dated by TCRdb to about 2017). The library was built by means of the immunoSEQ multiplex PCR assay. The multiplex PCR relied on a mix of 60 forward primers for TCR Vbeta segments and 13 reverse primers for TCR Jbeta segments. In TCRdb, the immuneACCESS table is reduced to in-frame sequences with V and J assigned. These tables do not hold every clone; where another copy was compared, an unresolved V gene accounts for under half, and the others remain unexplained. The sample table lists 110,000 or so clones, 65% to 85% of them with a count of one. In total, the top ten clones hold less than 5.5% of the sample. Sample: PBMCs. The receptor source for this set is a woman in her twenties or thirties in good health and CMV-seropositive.

The chain links TRBV30 to TRBJ2-2; D uncertain. CDR3 length: 13 amino acids. Trimming pared 0 bases from V and 4 bases from J, leaving 6 bases between. Germline lookup yields CDR1 GTSNPN and CDR2 SVGIG (reference sequence). The CDR3 protein is CAWSVPGTGELFF. The CDR3 DNA follows: TGTGCCTGGAGTGTTCCCGGCACCGGGGAGCTGTTTTTT.

This chain connects TRBV6-5 to TRBJ2-7; 10 nucleotides agree with TRBD2. Unmatched junction bases numbered 6, after V lost 5 bases and J lost 5 bases. Germline lookup yields CDR1 MNHEY and CDR2 SVGAGI. The CDR3 loop spans 14 amino acids. The CDR3 region is CASSKASGRNEQYF. The DNA for the CDR3 is TGTGCCAGCAGTAAAGCTAGCGGGAGAAACGAGCAGTACTTC.

This clone was found once. This sequence joins TRBV10-2 and TRBJ1-5; D not resolved. V lost 2 bases, J lost 4 bases, and 6 bases lay in between. This CDR3 is 13 amino acids long. Germline CDR1 is WSHSY and CDR2 is SAAADI. This chain's CDR3 is CASSEGGNQPQHF. The DNA of the CDR3 is TGCGCCAGCAGTGAGGGAGGGAATCAGCCCCAGCATTTT.

V usage is TRBV9 and J usage is TRBJ1-1; no clear D. The CDR3 has 14 amino acids. V shed 0 bases and J shed 1 base, with 7 bases lying between them. The germline V gene encodes CDR1 SGDLS and CDR2 YYNGEE. CDR3 coding DNA: TGTGCCAGCAGCGTAGCGCGCGGGAACACTGAAGCTTTCTTT. This translates into CASSVARGNTEAFF.

The chain has TRBV27 and TRBJ1-1; D gene uncertain. The CDR3 has 16 amino acids. CDR1 MNHEY and CDR2 SMNVEV come from the germline V gene (reference sequence). The ends were cut back, 3 bases at V and 8 bases at J, with 22 bases in the middle. This CDR3 is CASSFKALTPTREAFF. The CDR3 DNA reads as TGTGCCAGCAGTTTCAAGGCTTTGACCCCGACAAGAGAAGCTTTCTTT.

Points on this clone: Other DNA sequences of this sample code for an identical CDR3. This sequence joins TRBV2 and TRBJ2-7, with D hard to call. V lost 4 bases and J 3 bases, leaving 7 bases between the germline ends. The germline gives CDR1 SNHLY, CDR2 FYNNEI. The CDR3 is made up of 12 amino acids. The CDR3 DNA reads as TGTGCCAGCAGTGTCAGTGGCTACGAGCAGTACTTC. Translated: CASSVSGYEQYF.

The chain employs TRBV21-1 and TRBJ2-7; TRBD2, the D gene given by the table, was not confirmed from the DNA. TRBV21-1 is given as a pseudogene. CDR3 size: 14 residues. The CDR3 is CARNIAVVLGEQYF. CDR3 sequence (DNA): TGTGCCAGAAACATTGCGGTTGTTCTTGGCGAGCAGTACTTC.

This clone was picked up a small number of times. The chain is built from TRBV19 and TRBJ1-2, with 7 bases matching TRBD1. Germline V gives CDR1 LNHDA, CDR2 SQIVND (reference sequence). After removal of 9 bases from V and 2 bases from J, the junction contained 6 bases not matched to a gene. The CDR3 is 13 residues long. The DNA of the CDR3 is TGTGCCAGCTCCACAGGGGTGAACTATGGCTACACCTTC. Translation gives CASSTGVNYGYTF. The entire variable domain, with the rest obtained from reference TRBV19 and TRBJ1-2, is as follows: DGGITQSPKYLFRKEGQNVTLSCEQNLNHDAMYWYRQDPGQGLRLIYYSQIVNDFQKGDIAEGYSVSREKKESFPLTVTSAQKNPTAFYLCASSTGVNYGYTFGSGTRLTVV.

V usage is TRBV5-4 and J usage is TRBJ1-4; D gene unclear. Trimming took off 4 bases at V and 6 bases at J, with 16 bases between the two ends. Germline V lookup: CDR1 SGHNT, CDR2 YYREEE (reference sequence). This CDR3 is 15 amino acids long. Here the CDR3 reads CASSAPGIGDEKLFF. CDR3 bases: TGTGCCAGCAGCGCGCCCGGGATCGGTGATGAAAAACTGTTTTTT.

The V and J genes are TRBV10-1 and TRBJ2-1; D is unresolved. The V end lost 5 bases, the J end lost 0 bases, and 14 bases lay between the germline ends. This CDR3 region has 16 residues. Germline V CDR1 and CDR2: WNHNN, SYGVQD (reference sequence). The CDR3 DNA follows: TGCGCCAGCAGTTCTGCGAGAGAGAGCTCCTACAATGAGCAGTTCTTC. The encoded protein is CASSSARESSYNEQFF.

J is TRBJ2-5 and V is TRBV18; 7 positions match TRBD2. V trimming: 3 bases; J trimming: 8 bases; junction bases outside the gene matches: 9. Per the germline V gene, CDR1 is KGHSH and CDR2 is LQKENI. CDR3 size: 14 residues. The CDR3 DNA reads as TGTGCCAGCTCACCCCCGGGACTAAAAGGAACCCAGTACTTC. Translation gives CASSPPGLKGTQYF.

Concerning this clone: One junction end disagrees with the germline gene, perhaps due to a read error. Here the CDR3 reads CSSSYWTGSYSPLHF. In nucleotides, the CDR3 is TGTTCCAGCAGCTACTGGACAGGCTCTTATTCACCCCTCCACTTT. This chain uses TRBV7-9 with TRBJ1-6, with 7 bases matching TRBD1. CDR1 and CDR2 (germline): SEHNR, FQNEAQ (reference sequence). The length of the CDR3 is 15 residues.

The rearrangement links TRBV2 to TRBJ1-6; no firm D call. V lost 6 bases and J lost 5, with 11 bases in between. CDR3 length: 14 amino acids. CDR1 is SNHLY, CDR2 FYNNEI, per germline. The CDR3 loop reads CASRTLANNSPLHF. In DNA form, the CDR3 reads TGTGCCAGCAGGACGTTAGCGAATAATTCACCCCTCCACTTT.

The V gene is TRBV6-5, the J gene TRBJ2-7; 7 bases line up with TRBD2. Unmatched junction bases numbered 12, after V lost 2 bases and J lost 5 bases. CDR1 is MNHEY, CDR2 SVGAGI, per germline. The CDR3 has 16 residues. The CDR3 is CASSYPTGLRQNEQYF. The CDR3 DNA follows: TGTGCCAGCAGTTACCCTACGGGACTAAGGCAAAACGAGCAGTACTTC.

The V gene is TRBV28, the J gene TRBJ1-1, with 7 bases fitting TRBD1. The germline V gene has CDR1 MDHEN and CDR2 SYDVKM. The CDR3 is made up of 15 amino acids. V lost 6 bases, J lost 5 bases, and 12 bases stayed unmatched. The CDR3 here is CASSWNHRGGTEAFF. The CDR3 DNA follows: TGTGCCAGCAGCTGGAACCACAGGGGCGGGACTGAAGCTTTCTTT.

This clone was counted between two and nine times. This chain connects TRBV4-1 to TRBJ1-6, with TRBD1 as a possible D gene (6 bases). V lost 1 base to trimming and J lost 4 bases, with 17 bases between them. In germline, CDR1 is MGHRA, CDR2 YSYEKL. This CDR3 has 18 residues. For the CDR3, the DNA is TGCGCCAGCAGCCAAGGACTATCGGGGGGGGCTTATAATTCACCCCTCCACTTT. Protein sequence: CASSQGLSGGAYNSPLHF.

The V gene is TRBV18, the J gene TRBJ1-3; tentative D call: TRBD1 (5 bases). V was shortened by 3 bases and J by 0 bases, with 9 bases between the two germline ends. From germline, CDR1 is KGHSH and CDR2 LQKENI. The CDR3 contains 15 residues. For the CDR3, the DNA is TGTGCCAGCTCACCCAAGACAGACTCTGGAAACACCATATATTTT. As protein: CASSPKTDSGNTIYF.

The rearrangement links TRBV5-4 to TRBJ2-7; the match to TRBD1 covers 7 bases. The trim removed 9 bases at V and 2 bases at J, leaving 11 bases unmatched. This CDR3 region has 14 residues. Germline lookup yields CDR1 SGHNT and CDR2 YYREEE (reference sequence). The CDR3 loop reads CAISDREITYEQYF. CDR3 coding DNA: TGTGCCATTTCAGACAGGGAGATAACCTACGAGCAGTACTTC. The whole variable domain, filled in from reference TRBV5-4 and TRBJ2-7, reads ETGVTQSPTHLIKTRGQQVTLRCSSQSGHNTVSWYQQALGQGPQFIFQYYREEENGRGNFPPRFSGLQFPNYSSELNVNALELDDSALYLCAISDREITYEQYFGPGTRLTVT.

This clone was observed a few times. The V gene is TRBV6-5, the J gene TRBJ1-1; D remains unclear. This CDR3 comprises 11 residues. CDR1 and CDR2 (germline): MNHEY, SVGAGI. The V and J ends lost 7 bases and 1 base respectively, with 4 bases between them. The CDR3 DNA reads TGTGCCAGCACCGGGAACACTGAAGCTTTCTTT. Translation gives CASTGNTEAFF.

The V call is TRBV5-1, the J call TRBJ2-3; maybe TRBD2 (7 bases). This CDR3 comprises 17 residues. Looked up from germline, CDR1 is SGHRS and CDR2 is YFSETQ. The germline V and J ends were trimmed by 7 bases and 0 bases, with 21 bases remaining between them. The CDR3 DNA follows: TGCGCCAGCCACTCTGGGGGGGGCTCTATTAGCACAGATACGCAGTATTTT. It yields the protein CASHSGGGSISTDTQYF.

The chain carries TRBV7-3 and TRBJ2-1; maybe TRBD2 (5 bases). This CDR3 region has 14 residues. With 5 bases removed from V and 0 bases from J, the gap between germline ends came to 8 bases. Germline V gives CDR1 SGHTA, CDR2 FQGTGA. The CDR3 region is CASSRDSSYNEQFF. The CDR3 DNA follows: TGTGCCAGCAGCCGGGATAGCTCCTACAATGAGCAGTTCTTC.

The chain employs TRBV30 and TRBJ1-6; 9 positions agree with TRBD1. V lost 2 bases and J lost 11; bases outside the gene matches: 7. Germline loops: CDR1 GTSNPN, CDR2 SVGIG (reference sequence). The CDR3 runs to 14 residues. As DNA, the CDR3 is TGTGCCTGGAGTTCCGGACAGGGGAGTACACCCCTCCACTTT. Its protein is CAWSSGQGSTPLHF.

This clone showed up just a few times. The chain recombines TRBV5-1 with TRBJ2-7; no reliable D call. Germline lookup yields CDR1 SGHRS and CDR2 YFSETQ. Trimming took off 0 bases at V and 0 bases at J, with 7 bases between the two ends. This CDR3 has 14 residues. The CDR3 nucleotides read TGCGCCAGCAGCTTGGAACTTGGCTCCTACGAGCAGTACTTC. Amino acid sequence: CASSLELGSYEQYF.

The gene calls are TRBV14 and TRBJ2-7; D is unclear. The germline V and J ends were trimmed by 6 bases and 6 bases, with 15 bases remaining between them. CDR3 length equals 13 residues. The V gene's germline CDR1 is SGHDN and CDR2 FVKESK. The CDR3, as DNA: TGTGCCAGCAGTTTCACGCAGGCTGGCGAGCAGTACTTC. It translates to CASSFTQAGEQYF. Full variable domain (outside the CDR3, taken from reference TRBV14 and TRBJ2-7): EAGVTQFPSHSVIEKGQTVTLRCDPISGHDNLYWYRRVMGKEIKFLLHFVKESKQDESGMPNNRFLAERTGGTYSTLKVQPAELEDSGVYFCASSFTQAGEQYFGPGTRLTVT.

The chain couples TRBV19 to TRBJ1-5; 10 bases map to TRBD1. Germline V gene data show CDR1 as LNHDA and CDR2 as SQIVND (reference sequence). Unmatched junction bases numbered 3, after V lost 6 bases and J lost 1 base. There are 15 residues in the CDR3. DNA of the CDR3: TGTGCCAGTAGAATGGACAGGGGGAGCAATCAGCCCCAGCATTTT. Its protein product is CASRMDRGSNQPQHF.

The rearrangement joins TRBV19 to TRBJ1-5; possibly TRBD1 for D (5 bases). V was trimmed by 3 bases and J by 3 bases, leaving 12 bases between them. This CDR3 spans 15 amino acids. From germline, CDR1 is LNHDA and CDR2 SQIVND (reference sequence). The CDR3 region is CASSIRAGPNQPQHF. The CDR3 coding sequence is TGTGCCAGTAGTATCAGGGCAGGACCCAATCAGCCCCAGCATTTT.